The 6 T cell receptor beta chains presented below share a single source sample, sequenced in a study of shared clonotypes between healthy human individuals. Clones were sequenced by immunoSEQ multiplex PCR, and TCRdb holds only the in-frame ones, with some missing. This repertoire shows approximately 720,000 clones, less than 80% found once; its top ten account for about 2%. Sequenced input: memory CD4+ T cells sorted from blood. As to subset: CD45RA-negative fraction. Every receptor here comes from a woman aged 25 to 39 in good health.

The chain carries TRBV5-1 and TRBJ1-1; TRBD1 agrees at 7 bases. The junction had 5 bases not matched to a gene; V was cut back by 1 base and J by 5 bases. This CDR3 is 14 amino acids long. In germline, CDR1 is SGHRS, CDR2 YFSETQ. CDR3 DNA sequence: TGCGCCAGCAGCTTGCGAGGGGGCGCGACTGAAGCTTTCTTT. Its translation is CASSLRGGATEAFF.

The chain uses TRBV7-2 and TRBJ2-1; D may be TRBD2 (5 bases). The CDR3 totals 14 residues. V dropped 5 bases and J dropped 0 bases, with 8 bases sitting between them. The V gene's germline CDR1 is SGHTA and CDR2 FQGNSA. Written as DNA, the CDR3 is TGTGCCAGCAGCCCCGACTACTCCTACAATGAGCAGTTCTTC. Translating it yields CASSPDYSYNEQFF.

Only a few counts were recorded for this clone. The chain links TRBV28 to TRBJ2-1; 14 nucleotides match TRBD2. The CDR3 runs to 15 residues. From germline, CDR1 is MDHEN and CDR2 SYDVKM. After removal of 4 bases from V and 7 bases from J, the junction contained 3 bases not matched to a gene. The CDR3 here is CASSSGLAGVNEQFF. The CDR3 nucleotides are TGTGCCAGCAGTTCGGGACTAGCGGGAGTGAATGAGCAGTTCTTC.

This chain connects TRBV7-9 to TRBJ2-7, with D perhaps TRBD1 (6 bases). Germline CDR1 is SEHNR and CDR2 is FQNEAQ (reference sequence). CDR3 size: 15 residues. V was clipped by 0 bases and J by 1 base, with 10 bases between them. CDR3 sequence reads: CASSLAPTGSYEQYF. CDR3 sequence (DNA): TGTGCCAGCAGCTTAGCCCCTACAGGGTCCTACGAGCAGTACTTC. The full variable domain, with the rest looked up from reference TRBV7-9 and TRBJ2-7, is DTGVSQNPRHKITKRGQNVTFRCDPISEHNRLYWYRQTLGQGPEFLTYFQNEAQLEKSRLLSDRFSAERPKGSFSTLEIQRTEQGDSAMYLCASSLAPTGSYEQYFGPGTRLTVT.

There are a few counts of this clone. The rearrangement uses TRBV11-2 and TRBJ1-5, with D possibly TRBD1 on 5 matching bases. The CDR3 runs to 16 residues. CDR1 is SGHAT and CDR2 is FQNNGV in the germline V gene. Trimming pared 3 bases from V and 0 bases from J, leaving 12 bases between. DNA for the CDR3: TGTGCCAGCAGCTTCACCGGGACGTCTAGCAATCAGCCCCAGCATTTT. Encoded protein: CASSFTGTSSNQPQHF.

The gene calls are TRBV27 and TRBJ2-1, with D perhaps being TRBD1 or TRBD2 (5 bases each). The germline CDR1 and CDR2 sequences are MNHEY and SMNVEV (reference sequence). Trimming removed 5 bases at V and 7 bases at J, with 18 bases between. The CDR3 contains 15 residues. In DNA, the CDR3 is TGTGCCAGCAGTCCACGGGGCCTCCTCCTAAATGAGCAGTTCTTC. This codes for CASSPRGLLLNEQFF.